The 29 T cell receptor beta chains listed next were all sequenced from one sample in a study of shared clonotypes between healthy human individuals. Sequencing was performed with immunoSEQ multiplex PCR; in TCRdb, only in-frame clones are kept and a portion is missing. The table lists over 2 million clones, 95% of them singletons. Sequences were obtained from naive CD4+ T cells sorted from blood. Subset defined: CD45RA+ positively selected. These receptors all stem from a man between 18 and 29 years old in good health.

CDR3 bases: TGCGCCAGCAGCCCTACGGGGTGGACTTCGGGGACCCAGTACTTC. It translates to CASSPTGWTSGTQYF. The chain uses TRBV4-1 and TRBJ2-5; D may be TRBD2 (5 bases). The germline V and J ends were trimmed by 4 bases and 7 bases, with 19 bases remaining between them. There are 15 residues in the CDR3. CDR1 and CDR2 from the germline V gene are MGHRA and YSYEKL.

This chain connects TRBV2 to TRBJ1-5; D ambiguous. From germline, CDR1 is SNHLY and CDR2 FYNNEI. CDR3 length: 12 residues. V was clipped by 6 bases and J by 3 bases, with 6 bases between them. This CDR3 reads CASRGANQPQHF. The CDR3 DNA is TGTGCCAGCAGGGGTGCCAATCAGCCCCAGCATTTT.

In the case of this clone: Within the sample, other DNA sequences also encode this same CDR3. This chain links TRBV18 with TRBJ2-7; tentative D call: TRBD2 (6 bases). CDR3 size: 14 residues. The V and J ends lost 1 base and 2 bases respectively, with 9 bases between them. Germline CDR1 and CDR2: KGHSH and LQKENI. In nucleotides, the CDR3 is TGTGCCAGCTCACCACGGGGGGTCCCCTACGAGCAGTACTTC. This gives the protein CASSPRGVPYEQYF.

The chain couples TRBV27 to TRBJ1-1; D unclear. Germline CDR1 is MNHEY and CDR2 is SMNVEV (reference sequence). The CDR3 extends over 13 amino acids. The V end lost 5 bases, the J end lost 1 base, and 8 bases lay between the germline ends. DNA for the CDR3: TGTGCCAGCAGTCCGACCGAGAACACTGAAGCTTTCTTT. It translates to CASSPTENTEAFF.

This chain connects TRBV7-2 to TRBJ1-1; D call uncertain. V was trimmed by 6 bases and J by 4 bases, leaving 12 bases between them. The CDR3 has 13 residues. From germline, CDR1 is SGHTA and CDR2 FQGNSA. The CDR3 DNA follows: TGTGCCAGCAGACCACTTATGCCCACTGAAGCTTTCTTT. Protein product: CASRPLMPTEAFF.

The chain joins TRBV28 to TRBJ2-7; D perhaps matches TRBD1 (5 bases). V lost 3 bases, J lost 5 bases, and 14 bases lay in between. The CDR3 extends over 14 amino acids. The germline gives CDR1 MDHEN, CDR2 SYDVKM. CDR3 region: CASSFAALGHEQYF. As DNA, the CDR3 is TGTGCCAGCAGTTTTGCTGCGCTGGGGCACGAGCAGTACTTC.

V is TRBV28 and J is TRBJ1-4, with D possibly matching TRBD1 (5 bases). Trimming pared 6 bases from V and 8 bases from J, leaving 13 bases between. There are 13 residues in the CDR3. Germline assignment: CDR1 MDHEN and CDR2 SYDVKM. The CDR3 loop reads CASREGSREKLFF. Written as DNA, the CDR3 is TGTGCCAGCAGGGAGGGGTCAAGAGAAAAACTGTTTTTT.

The chain has TRBV10-1 and TRBJ1-1; D not certain. The CDR3 sequence is 13 residues long. Germline CDR1 is WNHNN and CDR2 is SYGVQD (reference sequence). The ends were cut back, 10 bases at V and 1 base at J, with 13 bases in the middle. The DNA of the CDR3 is TGCGCCATAACTCCTACACGGAACACTGAAGCTTTCTTT. It is translated as CAITPTRNTEAFF.

V gene TRBV9 combines with J gene TRBJ2-7; D perhaps matches TRBD2 (6 bases). CDR1 and CDR2 (germline): SGDLS, YYNGEE. The length of the CDR3 is 15 residues. Between the trimmed V and J ends, which lost 4 bases and 0 bases, there was a span of 14 bases. The CDR3 DNA is TGTGCCAGCAGCCTCACTAGCCGCGGCTCCTACGAGCAGTACTTC. It is translated as CASSLTSRGSYEQYF.

The chain couples TRBV4-1 to TRBJ2-1; D perhaps matches TRBD2 (6 bases). V lost 4 bases and J lost 5, with 15 bases in between. The CDR3 covers 15 residues. The germline V gene encodes CDR1 MGHRA and CDR2 YSYEKL. For the CDR3, the DNA is TGCGCCAGCAGCCTCACCGGGAGCAGAAACAATGAGCAGTTCTTC. Translation gives CASSLTGSRNNEQFF.

The table lists this clone with a count of one. V is TRBV6-6 and J is TRBJ2-5, with 9 positions matching TRBD1. CDR1 is MNHNY and CDR2 is SVGAGI in the germline V gene (reference sequence). The CDR3 totals 14 residues. J gave up 1 base and V 6 bases, and 3 bases lay outside the gene matches. The CDR3 protein is CASRQGQGQETQYF. CDR3 sequence (DNA): TGTGCCAGCAGACAGGGACAGGGCCAAGAGACCCAGTACTTC.

The chain links TRBV18 to TRBJ2-7, with TRBD2 matching 14 bases. Germline lookup yields CDR1 KGHSH and CDR2 LQKENI. The CDR3 length is 16 residues. V was pared by 5 bases and J by 4 bases, with 7 bases of the junction left unmatched. CDR3: CASSEGLAGEGYEQYF. The CDR3 bases are TGTGCCAGCTCAGAGGGACTAGCGGGAGAGGGGTACGAGCAGTACTTC.

The chain uses TRBV7-2 and TRBJ2-5; 11 bases agree with TRBD2. V lost 2 bases, J lost 5 bases, and 13 bases stayed unmatched. The CDR3 loop spans 18 amino acids. Germline V gene data show CDR1 as SGHTA and CDR2 as FQGNSA. The CDR3 DNA sequence: TGTGCCAGCAGCTTACAGGTGGTAGCGGGAGGGCCGCGGGAGACCCAGTACTTC. Amino acids: CASSLQVVAGGPRETQYF.

This clone occurred once. The V and J genes are TRBV18 and TRBJ2-4; TRBD2 matches at 10 bases. Germline trimming cut 2 bases from V and 15 bases from J; bases unmatched to any gene: 4. Germline V gene data show CDR1 as KGHSH and CDR2 as LQKENI. The CDR3 runs 12 residues. The CDR3 region is CASSPFASGRYF. CDR3 in DNA: TGTGCCAGCTCACCATTCGCTAGCGGGAGGTACTTC.

This clone was found a few times. This same CDR3 is encoded by further DNA sequences in the sample. V usage is TRBV5-1 and J usage is TRBJ1-1, with D uncertain. This CDR3 spans 13 amino acids. Germline V gives CDR1 SGHRS, CDR2 YFSETQ. The V end was cut by 0 bases, the J end by 5 bases, with 8 bases between. The CDR3 DNA follows: TGCGCCAGCAGCTTGGAGGGTGGGACTGAAGCTTTCTTT. This translates into CASSLEGGTEAFF.

The chain is built from TRBV2 and TRBJ2-5; D unclear. The ends were cut back, 1 base at V and 5 bases at J, with 8 bases in the middle. Germline CDR1 SNHLY, CDR2 FYNNEI. This CDR3 contains 13 residues. This CDR3 is CASSEGGIETQYF. The CDR3 nucleotides read TGTGCCAGCAGTGAAGGGGGTATTGAGACCCAGTACTTC.

As concerns this clone: Other DNA sequences within the sample encode an identical CDR3. The J gene is TRBJ2-7, the V gene TRBV7-2; 7 bases are shared with TRBD1. The trim removed 4 bases at V and 6 bases at J, leaving 9 bases unmatched. Per germline, CDR1 SGHTA and CDR2 FQGNSA. This CDR3 spans 14 amino acids. As DNA, the CDR3 is TGTGCCAGCAGCTCCCGACAGGGTGTGGGCGAGCAGTACTTC. Translation gives CASSSRQGVGEQYF.

The genes are TRBV30 and TRBJ2-1; D is unresolved. CDR1 is GTSNPN, CDR2 SVGIG, per germline (reference sequence). This CDR3 spans 13 amino acids. V was pared by 4 bases and J by 4 bases, with 11 bases between. The chain's CDR3 is CAWTLGRYNEQFF. CDR3 in DNA: TGTGCCTGGACCTTAGGACGGTACAATGAGCAGTTCTTC.

The CDR3 sequence: CASSSGLAGMETQYF. DNA for the CDR3: TGTGCCAGCAGTTCGGGACTAGCGGGGATGGAGACCCAGTACTTC. The V and J genes are TRBV28 and TRBJ2-5; TRBD2 matches 13 bases. Germline CDR1 is MDHEN and CDR2 is SYDVKM. V dropped 4 bases and J dropped 5; count of bases not matched to a gene: 4. This CDR3 comprises 15 residues. The entire variable domain, with the rest obtained from reference TRBV28 and TRBJ2-5, is as follows: DVKVTQSSRYLVKRTGEKVFLECVQDMDHENMFWYRQDPGLGLRLIYFSYDVKMKEKGDIPEGYSVSREKKERFSLILESASTNQTSMYLCASSSGLAGMETQYFGPGTRLLVL.

This sequence joins TRBV5-1 and TRBJ1-1, with D possibly matching TRBD1 (5 bases). Looked up from germline, CDR1 is SGHRS and CDR2 is YFSETQ. This CDR3 is built from 16 residues. V lost 0 bases to trimming and J lost 3 bases, with 15 bases between them. CDR3 nucleotide sequence: TGCGCCAGCAGCTTGGAGGGGTTAGTACGTGACACTGAAGCTTTCTTT. It translates to CASSLEGLVRDTEAFF.

This clone was counted once. The chain joins TRBV30 to TRBJ1-5; no definite D call. Germline CDR1 is GTSNPN and CDR2 is SVGIG (reference sequence). The CDR3 is 15 residues long. V dropped 5 bases and J dropped 5 bases, with 19 bases sitting between them. The DNA of the CDR3 is TGTGCCTGGCGCCAACTAAATACGAGGGATCAGCCCCAGCATTTT. It translates to CAWRQLNTRDQPQHF.

J is TRBJ2-3 and V is TRBV11-2; 10 nucleotides agree with TRBD2. The CDR3 extends over 16 amino acids. Trimming at V came to 5 bases and at J to 3 bases, leaving 8 bases not matched to a gene. CDR1 is SGHAT, CDR2 FQNNGV, per germline. CDR3 sequence reads: CASSLVGAGGTDTQYF. Here the CDR3 DNA reads TGTGCCAGCAGCCTAGTGGGAGCGGGAGGGACAGATACGCAGTATTTT.

The rearrangement joins TRBV27 to TRBJ2-7; TRBD2 matches 10 bases. The germline CDR1 and CDR2 sequences are MNHEY and SMNVEV (reference sequence). Losses at the gene ends were 7 bases for V and 0 bases for J; bases not matched to a gene: 9. There are 16 residues in the CDR3. The CDR3 bases are TGTGCCAGCACTCGGCTAGCGGGGGAACCCTCCTACGAGCAGTACTTC. The encoded protein is CASTRLAGEPSYEQYF.

The V and J genes are TRBV5-1 and TRBJ1-2; 9 nucleotides line up with TRBD1. V lost 2 bases and J lost 5; bases outside the gene matches: 4. This CDR3 region has 14 residues. Germline-derived CDR1 and CDR2 are SGHRS and YFSETQ. The CDR3 region has the DNA TGCGCCAGCAGCTTACCTGGACAGGGGTATGGCTACACCTTC. Protein sequence: CASSLPGQGYGYTF.

Turning to this clone: Other DNA sequences from this sample encode an identical CDR3 as well. This chain links TRBV9 with TRBJ2-5; no reliable D call. The CDR3 sequence is 14 residues long. CDR1 and CDR2 (germline): SGDLS, YYNGEE. V was shortened by 0 bases and J by 1 base, with 7 bases between the two germline ends. CDR3 region: CASSVDPRQETQYF. The CDR3 region has the DNA TGTGCCAGCAGCGTAGACCCCCGCCAAGAGACCCAGTACTTC.

In regard to this clone: Other DNA sequences in this specimen translate into the identical CDR3. The V gene is TRBV20-1, the J gene TRBJ2-1; unclear D gene. The CDR3 is made up of 10 amino acids. Germline loops: CDR1 DFQATT, CDR2 SNEGSKA (reference sequence). V was shortened by 5 bases and J by 3 bases, with 2 bases between the two germline ends. The CDR3 DNA reads TGCAGTGCTGACTACAATGAGCAGTTCTTC. Its translation: CSADYNEQFF.

The chain combines TRBV5-1 with TRBJ1-3, with D possibly matching TRBD1 (6 bases). Germline V gives CDR1 SGHRS, CDR2 YFSETQ. CDR3 length: 14 amino acids. V was clipped by 2 bases and J by 9 bases, with 15 bases between them. As DNA, the CDR3 is TGCGCCAGCAGCTTAGGGGGGATCGACGGCACCATATATTTT. Residues: CASSLGGIDGTIYF.

The V and J genes are TRBV30 and TRBJ1-2, with D maybe TRBD1 (5 bases). The germline V and J ends were trimmed by 0 bases and 3 bases, with 8 bases remaining between them. The CDR3 has 13 residues. The germline CDR1 and CDR2 sequences are GTSNPN and SVGIG (reference sequence). The CDR3 reads CAWSVGVYYGYTF. The DNA for the CDR3 is TGTGCCTGGAGTGTAGGGGTGTACTATGGCTACACCTTC.

The chain is built from TRBV6-1 and TRBJ1-5, with 9 bases lining up with TRBD1. Trimming took 2 bases from V and 6 from J; bases not matched to a gene: 8. Germline V CDR1 and CDR2: MNHNS, SASEGT. This CDR3 is 16 amino acids long. This CDR3 reads CASSESGTGYRQPQHF. CDR3 bases: TGTGCCAGCAGTGAAAGTGGGACAGGGTATCGTCAGCCCCAGCATTTT.